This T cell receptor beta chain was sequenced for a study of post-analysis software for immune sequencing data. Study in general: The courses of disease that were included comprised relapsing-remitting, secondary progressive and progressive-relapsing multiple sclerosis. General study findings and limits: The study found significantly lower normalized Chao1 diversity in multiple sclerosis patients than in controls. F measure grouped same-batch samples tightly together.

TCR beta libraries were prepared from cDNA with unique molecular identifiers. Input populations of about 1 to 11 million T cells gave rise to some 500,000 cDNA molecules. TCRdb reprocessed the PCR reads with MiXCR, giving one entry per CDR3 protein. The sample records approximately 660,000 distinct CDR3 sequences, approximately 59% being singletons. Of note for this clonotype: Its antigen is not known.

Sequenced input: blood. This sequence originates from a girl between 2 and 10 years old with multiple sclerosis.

The CDR3 loop is CASSDYSGLAGITDTQYF. DNA for the CDR3: TGTGCCAGCAGTGATTATTCTGGACTAGCGGGGATAACAGATACGCAGTATTTT. The rearrangement uses TRBV2 and TRBJ2-3; TRBD2 matches at 12 bases. The germline CDR1 and CDR2 sequences are SNHLY and FYNNEI. This CDR3 contains 18 residues. V gave up 3 bases and J gave up 3 bases; unmatched junction bases: 10.